This paragraph covers one T cell receptor (beta chain) sequence. The entry originates in a study of cytomegalovirus exposure and HLA in healthy donors. V shed 5 bases and J shed 7 bases, with 15 bases lying between them. This CDR3 contains 14 residues. Germline V gives CDR1 MNHEY, CDR2 SVGAGI. It was with 60 Vbeta and 13 Jbeta primers that the PCR ran. Measured with immunoSEQ multiplex PCR; TCRdb has only the in-frame clones, and not every one. The data show some 190,000 clones, 70% to 80% seen once. Whereas donors were nominally healthy upon sampling, unrecorded immune exposures were probable. The rearrangement uses TRBV6-5 and TRBJ1-5, with D possibly TRBD1 on 6 matching bases. Sequenced sample: PBMCs. This TCR was sampled from a man aged 18-30 years in good health and CMV-seronegative. The CDR3 nucleotides read TGTGCCAGCAGTGAGGGGGGGGGACGCCAGCCCCAGCATTTT. Its protein product is CASSEGGGRQPQHF.